Listed here are 22 T cell receptor beta chains from one sample, sequenced in a study of blood T cell repertoires in COVID-19. Sequencing used immunoSEQ multiplex PCR; TCRdb keeps in-frame clones, though not all of them. The data show about 240,000 clones, 87% seen once. Sequences were obtained from peripheral blood. The receptors originated from a man aged 55 to 69 who had recovered from COVID-19.

This sequence joins TRBV21-1 and TRBJ2-7; the D call in the table, TRBD1, was not verified against the DNA. TRBV21-1 constitutes a pseudogene. The CDR3 contains 13 residues. CDR3 in amino acids: CASSSGQGNEQYV. DNA for the CDR3: TGTGCCAGCAGCAGCGGACAGGGGAACGAGCAGTACGTC.

This clone was seen only a few times. V and J are TRBV6-6 and TRBJ1-3, with D unresolved. V was pared by 2 bases and J by 0 bases, with 8 bases between. The germline V gene has CDR1 MNHNY and CDR2 SVGAGI (reference sequence). The CDR3 length is 15 residues. The CDR3 DNA is TGTGCCAGCAGTTACGAGTCCTTCTCTGGAAACACCATATATTTT. Amino acids: CASSYESFSGNTIYF.

This chain connects TRBV10-3 to TRBJ1-2; the D is unclear. V shed 7 bases and J shed 0 bases, with 12 bases lying between them. The germline V gene has CDR1 ENHRY and CDR2 SYGVKD. This CDR3 region has 14 residues. The CDR3 DNA reads as TGTGCCATCAAGGAACAGATAGCTAACTATGGCTACACCTTC. Translated, it gives CAIKEQIANYGYTF.

J is TRBJ2-3 and V is TRBV9; TRBD2 matches at 7 bases. The trim removed 0 bases at V and 2 bases at J, leaving 12 bases unmatched. Germline values: CDR1 SGDLS, CDR2 YYNGEE. CDR3 size: 18 residues. The CDR3 DNA reads as TGTGCCAGCAGCGTAGAGGGTAGGGCTAGCGGTTACACAGATACGCAGTATTTT. The encoded protein is CASSVEGRASGYTDTQYF.

This clone was seen a handful of times. This sequence joins TRBV12-3 or TRBV12-4 and TRBJ1-1; no firm D call. The CDR3 runs to 13 residues. V lost 6 bases, J lost 5 bases, and 13 bases lay in between. In nucleotides, the CDR3 is TGTGCCAGCAGGACCGACTTCGGGACTGAAGCTTTCTTT. This gives the protein CASRTDFGTEAFF.

This clone turned up a few times. The gene calls are TRBV3-1 (or the pseudogene TRBV3-2) and TRBJ1-1, with D possibly TRBD1 on 5 matching bases. Germline assignment: CDR1 LGHDT and CDR2 YNNKEL (reference sequence). This CDR3 region has 16 residues. V was cut by 0 bases and J by 5 bases, with 16 bases left in between. The CDR3 region has the DNA TGTGCCAGCAGCCAAGAGGGGGGTGCCCCAGAGACTGAAGCTTTCTTT. This encodes CASSQEGGAPETEAFF.

The rearrangement links TRBV6-1 to TRBJ2-7; D unresolved. Trimming took 1 base from V and 0 from J, leaving 10 bases between them. CDR3 length: 15 amino acids. The germline CDR1 and CDR2 sequences are MNHNS and SASEGT. The CDR3, as DNA: TGTGCCAGCAGTGAAGAGGAGTCGAGCTCCTACGAGCAGTACGTC. Residues: CASSEEESSSYEQYV.

This clone came up a few times. This chain connects TRBV3-1 (or the pseudogene TRBV3-2) to TRBJ1-2; 8 bases match TRBD1. This CDR3 has 13 residues. The J segment lost 5 bases and the V segment lost 1 base, leaving 0 bases of the junction unmatched. Looked up from germline, CDR1 is LGHDT and CDR2 is YNNKEL (reference sequence). For the CDR3, the DNA is TGTGCCAGCAGCCAAGGACAGGGGTATGGCTACACCTTC. This translates into CASSQGQGYGYTF.

This clone was counted once. The V call is TRBV3-1 (or the pseudogene TRBV3-2), the J call TRBJ1-2; the match to TRBD1 covers 8 bases. The CDR3 has 14 residues. Germline assignment: CDR1 LGHDT and CDR2 YNNKEL (reference sequence). With 1 base clipped from V and 2 bases from J, the junction kept 0 bases outside the gene matches. CDR3 residues: CASSQGQGNYGYTF. The CDR3, as DNA: TGTGCCAGCAGCCAAGGACAGGGGAACTATGGCTACACCTTC.

This rearrangement joins TRBV7-9 to TRBJ2-6; D is unresolved. The V end was cut by 8 bases, the J end by 0 bases, with 14 bases between. This CDR3 is built from 16 residues. Germline CDR1 and CDR2: SEHNR and FQNEAQ (reference sequence). The CDR3 region has the DNA TGTGCCAGCTTCCGCATAGCCACCTCTGGGGCCAACGTCCTGACTTTC. Protein: CASFRIATSGANVLTF.

This clone was counted only a few times. The chain joins TRBV27 to TRBJ2-2, with 7 positions matching TRBD1. V lost 3 bases to trimming and J lost 7 bases; unmatched junction nucleotides: 5. The CDR3 sequence is 14 residues long. Germline V CDR1 and CDR2: MNHEY, SMNVEV (reference sequence). CDR3 nucleotide sequence: TGTGCCAGCAGTTTTCGGCGGACAGGCGGGGAGCTGTTTTTT. Translating it yields CASSFRRTGGELFF.

The chain carries TRBV9 and TRBJ2-2; 9 bases are shared with TRBD2. J lost 5 bases, V lost 2 bases, and 7 bases had no gene match. Germline CDR1 and CDR2: SGDLS and YYNGEE. The CDR3 totals 16 residues. The CDR3 DNA sequence: TGTGCCAGCAGCGTCCCAGCGGGGGGCCCAACCGGGGAGCTGTTTTTT. This codes for CASSVPAGGPTGELFF.

This clone was detected many times. The DNA of the CDR3 is TGTGCCAGCAGCTTAAGCCAGGGGGGCTCACCCCTCCACTTT. Translation gives CASSLSQGGSPLHF. The chain joins TRBV7-9 to TRBJ1-6, with 7 positions matching TRBD1. The CDR3 is made up of 14 amino acids. V shed 2 bases and J 10 bases; nucleotides not matched to a gene: 5. Germline V gene data show CDR1 as SEHNR and CDR2 as FQNEAQ (reference sequence).

The chain uses TRBV7-2 and TRBJ2-4; D remains unclear. CDR1 is SGHTA and CDR2 is FQGNSA in the germline V gene. The germline V and J ends were trimmed by 5 bases and 13 bases, with 21 bases remaining between them. The CDR3 totals 14 residues. Here the CDR3 reads CASSLHPIFGEQYF. For the CDR3, the DNA is TGTGCCAGCAGCCTACACCCTATTTTTGGAGAACAGTACTTC.

The chain links TRBV9 to TRBJ1-1; 7 bases map to TRBD1. J was trimmed by 4 bases and V by 3 bases; bases with no gene match: 6. The germline gives CDR1 SGDLS, CDR2 YYNGEE. The CDR3 extends over 14 amino acids. Written as DNA, the CDR3 is TGTGCCAGCAGCGCTAGACAGGGTGGCACTGAAGCTTTCTTT. It yields the protein CASSARQGGTEAFF.

This clone was counted once. The J gene is TRBJ2-2, the V gene TRBV2, with a possible D match to TRBD2 (7 bases). V lost 6 bases and J lost 0, with 11 bases in between. This CDR3 has 15 residues. Germline V gene data show CDR1 as SNHLY and CDR2 as FYNNEI. The CDR3, as DNA: TGTGCCAGCAGGGGGGGGCGGACGAACACCGGGGAGCTGTTTTTT. Translation gives CASRGGRTNTGELFF.

The chain uses TRBV5-1 and TRBJ1-2, with a weak D call TRBD1 (6 bases). This CDR3 is 14 amino acids long. Germline CDR1 and CDR2: SGHRS and YFSETQ. The V and J ends lost 0 bases and 7 bases respectively, with 13 bases between them. CDR3 nucleotide sequence: TGCGCCAGCAGCTTGGAAACAGGGCTTGGTGGCTACACCTTC. It is translated as CASSLETGLGGYTF.

In its sample, this clone was seen a few times. The chain combines TRBV5-4 with TRBJ2-3, with D possibly TRBD2 on 5 matching bases. With 1 base removed from V and 6 bases from J, the gap between germline ends came to 15 bases. This CDR3 contains 15 residues. Germline V gives CDR1 SGHNT, CDR2 YYREEE (reference sequence). CDR3 region: CASSLLGRNRDTQYF. In DNA, the CDR3 is TGTGCCAGCAGCTTGCTGGGGAGAAATAGGGATACGCAGTATTTT.

This sequence joins TRBV5-1 and TRBJ2-2; D is possibly TRBD1 (6 bases). CDR1 SGHRS and CDR2 YFSETQ come from the germline V gene. V was trimmed by 0 bases and J by 4 bases, leaving 10 bases between them. The CDR3 totals 15 residues. This chain's CDR3 is CASSLGQVFTGELFF. The CDR3 region has the DNA TGCGCCAGCAGCTTGGGACAGGTTTTCACCGGGGAGCTGTTTTTT.

On this clone: The same CDR3 also results from other DNA sequences found in this sample. As DNA, the CDR3 is TGCGCCAGCAGCCTCCTGGGCACGGGGTACAATGAGCAGTTCTTC. This codes for CASSLLGTGYNEQFF. The chain has TRBV5-1 and TRBJ2-1; D is possibly TRBD2 (5 bases). The CDR3 runs to 15 residues. CDR1 is SGHRS and CDR2 is YFSETQ in the germline V gene. Trimming shortened V by 4 bases and J by 4 bases, and 15 bases separated the two germline ends. Filled out from reference TRBV5-1 and TRBJ2-1, the complete variable domain reads KAGVTQTPRYLIKTRGQQVTLSCSPISGHRSVSWYQQTPGQGLQFLFEYFSETQRNKGNFPGRFSGRQFSNSRSEMNVSTLELGDSALYLCASSLLGTGYNEQFFGPGTRLTVL.

The chain combines TRBV12-3 or TRBV12-4 with TRBJ2-7, with a weak D call TRBD1 (5 bases). Between the trimmed V and J ends, which lost 6 bases and 3 bases, there was a span of 12 bases. There are 13 residues in the CDR3. CDR3 sequence: CASRPPTGYEQYF. CDR3 sequence (DNA): TGTGCCAGCAGGCCCCCAACAGGCTACGAGCAGTACTTC.

The rearrangement links TRBV25-1 to TRBJ1-6; possible D gene TRBD1, 6 bases. Trimming pared 2 bases from V and 9 bases from J, leaving 11 bases between. The CDR3 is made up of 14 amino acids. The germline V gene has CDR1 MGHDK and CDR2 SYGVNS. The CDR3: CASSEQGRGSPLHF. CDR3 sequence (DNA): TGTGCCAGCAGTGAACAGGGGAGAGGTTCACCCCTCCACTTT.